The present T cell receptor (beta chain) was sequenced within a study of control samples from healthy donors and cancer patients. The assay was immunoSEQ multiplex PCR, and TCRdb's table has in-frame clones only and misses some. The sample records 150,000 to 200,000 clones, approximately 94% being singletons. The sequencing input was blood. This receptor was taken from a woman between 18 and 29 years old in good health.

CDR3 bases: TGTGCCAGCTCACCACCGAGCGGAGACGTCACAGATACGCAGTATTTT. Translating gives CASSPPSGDVTDTQYF. V is TRBV18 and J is TRBJ2-3, with a possible D match to TRBD2 (5 bases). CDR1 is KGHSH, CDR2 LQKENI, per germline. This CDR3 has 16 residues. V shed 0 bases and J shed 2 bases, with 12 bases lying between them.